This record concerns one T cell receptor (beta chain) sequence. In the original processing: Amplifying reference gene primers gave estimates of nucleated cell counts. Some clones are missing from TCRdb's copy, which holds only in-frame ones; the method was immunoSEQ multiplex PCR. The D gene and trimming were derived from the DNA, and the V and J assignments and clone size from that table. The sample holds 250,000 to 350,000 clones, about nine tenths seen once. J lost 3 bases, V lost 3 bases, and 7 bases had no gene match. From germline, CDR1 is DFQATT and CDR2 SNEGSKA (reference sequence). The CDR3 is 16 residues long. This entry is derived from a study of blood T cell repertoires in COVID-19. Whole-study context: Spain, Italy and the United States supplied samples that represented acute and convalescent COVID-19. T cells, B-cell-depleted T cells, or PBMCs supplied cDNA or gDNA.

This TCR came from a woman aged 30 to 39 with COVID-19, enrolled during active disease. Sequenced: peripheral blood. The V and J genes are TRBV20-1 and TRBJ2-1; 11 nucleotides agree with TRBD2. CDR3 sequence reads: CSASVPSGRIYNEQFF. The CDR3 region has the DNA TGCAGTGCTAGTGTACCTAGCGGGAGGATCTACAATGAGCAGTTCTTC.